Many counts were recorded for the clone carrying this T cell receptor beta chain. The antigen is not known. This specimen comes from a study of T cell repertoires in cytomegalovirus infection. Study overall: Matching HLA type and CMV infection were both indicated by public TCR beta signatures.

TCRdb reprocessed the reads via MiXCR and lists one record per CDR3 protein. The sample consists of 50,000 to 65,000 distinct CDR3 sequences, about a fifth of them appearing once. This CDR3 spans 14 amino acids. CDR1 MNHEY and CDR2 SMNVEV come from the germline V gene (reference sequence). The V and J ends lost 3 bases and 5 bases respectively, with 13 bases between them. Study findings and constraints: HLA-C-restricted CMV-specific TCR beta clonotypes prevailed in the ex vivo response.

The chain couples TRBV27 to TRBJ1-1; D gene unclear. This sequence originates from a human donor in good health (CMV status not recorded). Some clones in this sample may be carry-over from other donors' samples. Material: CD8+ T cells from cultured PBMCs, obtained from culture after CMV antigen stimulation. The CDR3 coding sequence is TGTGCCAGCAGTTTGGGGAGGACGGGAACTGAAGCTTTCTTT. Protein sequence: CASSLGRTGTEAFF.